Presented here are 4 T cell receptor beta chains from one specimen sequenced in a study of monozygotic twins with inflammatory bowel disease. TCRdb re-called the 5' RACE reads and shows each CDR3 protein once, DNA omitted. The repertoire table contains approximately 100,000 distinct CDR3 sequences. Material for sequencing was blood. Receptor source: a human donor with ulcerative colitis or Crohn's disease, or a healthy co-twin of an affected twin (not recorded which).

The chain's CDR3 is CASRGAGFSSYNEQFF. This chain uses TRBV5-1 with TRBJ2-1; checking the TCRdb D call of TRBD2 is not possible without DNA. Germline CDR1 is SGHRS and CDR2 is YFSETQ. This CDR3 comprises 16 residues. The complete variable domain, with remaining parts taken from reference TRBV5-1 and TRBJ2-1, reads KAGVTQTPRYLIKTRGQQVTLSCSPISGHRSVSWYQQTPGQGLQFLFEYFSETQRNKGNFPGRFSGRQFSNSRSEMNVSTLELGDSALYLCASRGAGFSSYNEQFFGPGTRLTVL.

The chain uses TRBV12-3 or TRBV12-4 and TRBJ2-3; there is no DNA to check the TCRdb D call of TRBD1. The CDR3 runs to 17 residues. The CDR3 reads CASSAGGGPGGSDTQYF.

This chain uses TRBV7-2 with TRBJ1-6; TCRdb gives TRBD1 as the D gene, but with no DNA this cannot be confirmed. Germline V gene data show CDR1 as SGHTA and CDR2 as FQGNSA. The CDR3 consists of 16 residues. The CDR3 loop reads CASSLVLGGTGSPLHF.

This chain links TRBV12-3 or TRBV12-4 with TRBJ2-3; the D gene TCRdb calls, TRBD1, cannot be checked with no DNA. The CDR3 covers 13 residues. The CDR3 spells CASRTGGTDTQYF.